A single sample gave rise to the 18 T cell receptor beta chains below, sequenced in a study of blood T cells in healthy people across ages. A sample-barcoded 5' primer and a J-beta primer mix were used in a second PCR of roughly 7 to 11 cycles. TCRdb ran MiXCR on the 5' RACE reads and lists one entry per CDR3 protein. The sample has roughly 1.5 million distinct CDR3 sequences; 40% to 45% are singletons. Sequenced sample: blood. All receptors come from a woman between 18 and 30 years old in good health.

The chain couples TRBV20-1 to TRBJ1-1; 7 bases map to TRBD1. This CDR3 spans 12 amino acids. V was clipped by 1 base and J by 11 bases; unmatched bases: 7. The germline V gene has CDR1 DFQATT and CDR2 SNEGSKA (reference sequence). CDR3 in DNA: TGCAGTGCTAGAGCCCCCACAGGGGTTGCTTTCTTT. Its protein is CSARAPTGVAFF.

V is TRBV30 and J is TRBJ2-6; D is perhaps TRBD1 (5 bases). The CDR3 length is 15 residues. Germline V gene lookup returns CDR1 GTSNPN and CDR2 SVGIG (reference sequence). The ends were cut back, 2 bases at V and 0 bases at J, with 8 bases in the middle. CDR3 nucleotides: TGTGCCTGGAGTAGACAGAGCTCTGGGGCCAACGTCCTGACTTTC. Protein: CAWSRQSSGANVLTF.

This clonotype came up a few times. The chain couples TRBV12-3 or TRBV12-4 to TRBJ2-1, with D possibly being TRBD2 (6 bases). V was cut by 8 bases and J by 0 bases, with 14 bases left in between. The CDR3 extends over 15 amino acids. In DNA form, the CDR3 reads TGTGCCAGCGGGAGCGGGTCCAACTCCTACAATGAGCAGTTCTTC. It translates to CASGSGSNSYNEQFF.

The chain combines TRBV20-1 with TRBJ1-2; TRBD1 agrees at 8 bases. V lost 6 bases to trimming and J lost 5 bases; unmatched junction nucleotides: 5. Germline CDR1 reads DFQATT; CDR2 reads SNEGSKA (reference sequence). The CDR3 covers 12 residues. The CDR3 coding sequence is TGCAGTGCCACGGGACAGGATTATGGCTACACCTTC. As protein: CSATGQDYGYTF.

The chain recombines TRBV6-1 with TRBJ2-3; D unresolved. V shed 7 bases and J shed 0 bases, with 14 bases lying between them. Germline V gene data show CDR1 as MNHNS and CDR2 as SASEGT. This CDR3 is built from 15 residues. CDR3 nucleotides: TGTGCCAGCACCGCCAGAGAGCTGAGCACAGATACGCAGTATTTT. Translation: CASTARELSTDTQYF.

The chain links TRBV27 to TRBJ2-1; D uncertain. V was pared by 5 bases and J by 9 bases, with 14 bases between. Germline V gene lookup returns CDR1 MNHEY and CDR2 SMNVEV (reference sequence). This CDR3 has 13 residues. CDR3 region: CASSATAWGEQFF. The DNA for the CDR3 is TGTGCCAGCAGTGCGACGGCTTGGGGTGAGCAGTTCTTC.

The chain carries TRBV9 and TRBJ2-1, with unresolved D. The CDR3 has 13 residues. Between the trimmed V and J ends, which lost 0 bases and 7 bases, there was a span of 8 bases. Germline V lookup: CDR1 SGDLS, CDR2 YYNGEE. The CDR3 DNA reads TGTGCCAGCAGCGTAGCGGGCCGAAATGAGCAGTTCTTC. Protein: CASSVAGRNEQFF.

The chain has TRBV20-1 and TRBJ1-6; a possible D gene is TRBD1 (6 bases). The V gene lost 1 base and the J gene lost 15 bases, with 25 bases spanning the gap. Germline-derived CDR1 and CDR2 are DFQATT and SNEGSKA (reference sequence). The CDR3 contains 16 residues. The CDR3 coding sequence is TGCAGTGCTAGAGCCAGGGGTATCCTATCCGACAGGCTCCTCCACTTT. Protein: CSARARGILSDRLLHF.

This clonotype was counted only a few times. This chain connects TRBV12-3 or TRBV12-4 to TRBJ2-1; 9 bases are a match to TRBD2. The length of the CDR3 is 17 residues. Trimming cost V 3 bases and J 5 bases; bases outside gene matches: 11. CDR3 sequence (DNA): TGTGCCAGCAGTTTCTCCGCCGGGACTAGCCGCCACAATGAGCAGTTCTTC. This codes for CASSFSAGTSRHNEQFF.

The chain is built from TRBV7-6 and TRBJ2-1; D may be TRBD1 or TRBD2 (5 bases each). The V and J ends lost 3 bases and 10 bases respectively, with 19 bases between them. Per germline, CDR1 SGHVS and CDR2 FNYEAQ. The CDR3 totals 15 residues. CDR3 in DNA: TGTGCCAGCAGCTTTTACGCGGGTGAGGGGAAGGAGCAGTTCTTC. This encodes CASSFYAGEGKEQFF.

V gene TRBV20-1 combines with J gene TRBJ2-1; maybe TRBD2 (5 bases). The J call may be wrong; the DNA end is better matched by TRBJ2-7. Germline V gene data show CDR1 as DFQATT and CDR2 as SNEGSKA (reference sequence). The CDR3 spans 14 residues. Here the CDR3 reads CSAREVKRYNEQYF. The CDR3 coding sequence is TGCAGTGCTAGGGAGGTAAAAAGATACAATGAGCAGTACTTC.

CDR3 residues: CASSAPDPSTYNEQYF. CDR3 sequence (DNA): TGTGCCAGCAGTGCCCCCGATCCCTCTACCTACAATGAGCAGTACTTC. The rearrangement uses TRBV2 and TRBJ2-4; no clear D. V shed 4 bases and J shed 13 bases, with 26 bases lying between them. The CDR3 is made up of 16 amino acids. CDR1 and CDR2 from the germline V gene are SNHLY and FYNNEI.

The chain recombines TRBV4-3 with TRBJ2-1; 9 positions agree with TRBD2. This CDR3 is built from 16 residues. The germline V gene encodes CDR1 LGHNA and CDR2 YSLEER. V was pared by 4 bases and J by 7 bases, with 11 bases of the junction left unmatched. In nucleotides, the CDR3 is TGCGCCAGCAGCCCTTTCCGCGGGAGGGAGGAGAATGAGCAGTTCTTC. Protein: CASSPFRGREENEQFF.

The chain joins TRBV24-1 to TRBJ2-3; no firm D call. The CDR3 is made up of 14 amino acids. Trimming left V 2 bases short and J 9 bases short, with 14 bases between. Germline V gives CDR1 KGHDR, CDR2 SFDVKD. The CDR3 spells CATSDSVDTWTQYF. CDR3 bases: TGTGCCACCAGTGATTCTGTTGATACATGGACGCAGTATTTT.

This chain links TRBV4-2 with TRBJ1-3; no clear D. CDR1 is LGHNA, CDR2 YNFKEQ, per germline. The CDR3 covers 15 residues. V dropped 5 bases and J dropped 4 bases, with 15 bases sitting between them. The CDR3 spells CASSAHPQVGNTIYF. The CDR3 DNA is TGTGCCAGCAGCGCCCACCCCCAGGTCGGAAACACCATATATTTT.

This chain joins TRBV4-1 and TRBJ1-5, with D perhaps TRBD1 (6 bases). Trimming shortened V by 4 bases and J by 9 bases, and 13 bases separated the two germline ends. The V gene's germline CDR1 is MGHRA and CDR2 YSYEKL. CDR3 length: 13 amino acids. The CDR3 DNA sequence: TGCGCCAGCAGCCGAAATACAGGGCCGCCCCAGCATTTT. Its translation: CASSRNTGPPQHF.

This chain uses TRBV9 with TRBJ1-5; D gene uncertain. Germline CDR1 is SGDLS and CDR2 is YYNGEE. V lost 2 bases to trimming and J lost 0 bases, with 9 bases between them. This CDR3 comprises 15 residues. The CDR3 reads CASSVDGYSNQPQHF. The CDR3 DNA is TGTGCCAGCAGCGTGGACGGGTATAGCAATCAGCCCCAGCATTTT.

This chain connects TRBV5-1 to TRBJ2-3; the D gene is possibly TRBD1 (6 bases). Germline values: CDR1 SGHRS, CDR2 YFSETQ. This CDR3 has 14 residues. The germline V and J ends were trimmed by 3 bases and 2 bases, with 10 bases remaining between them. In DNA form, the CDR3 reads TGCGCCAGCAGCTGGACAGATAACACAGATACGCAGTATTTT. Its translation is CASSWTDNTDTQYF. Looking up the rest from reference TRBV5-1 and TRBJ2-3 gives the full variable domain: KAGVTQTPRYLIKTRGQQVTLSCSPISGHRSVSWYQQTPGQGLQFLFEYFSETQRNKGNFPGRFSGRQFSNSRSEMNVSTLELGDSALYLCASSWTDNTDTQYFGPGTRLTVL.